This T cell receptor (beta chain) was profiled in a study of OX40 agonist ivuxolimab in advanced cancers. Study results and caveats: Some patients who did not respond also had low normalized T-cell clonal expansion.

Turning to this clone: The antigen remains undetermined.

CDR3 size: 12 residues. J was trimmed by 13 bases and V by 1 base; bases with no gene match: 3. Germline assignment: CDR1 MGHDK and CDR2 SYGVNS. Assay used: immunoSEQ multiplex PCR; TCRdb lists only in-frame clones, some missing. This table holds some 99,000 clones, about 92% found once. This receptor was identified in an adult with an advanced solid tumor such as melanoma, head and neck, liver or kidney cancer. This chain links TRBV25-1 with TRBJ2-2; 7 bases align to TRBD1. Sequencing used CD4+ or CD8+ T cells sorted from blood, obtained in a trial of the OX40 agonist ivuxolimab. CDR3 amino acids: CASSEFGQALFF. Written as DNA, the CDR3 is TGTGCCAGCAGTGAATTTGGACAGGCGCTGTTTTTT.